This TCR beta chain stems from a study of blood T cell repertoires in COVID-19. Seattle researchers signed up patients amid active infection and tracked them longitudinally. Produced via immunoSEQ multiplex PCR; TCRdb's table is partial and in-frame only. The sample includes roughly 160,000 clones, approximately 90% of them seen just once. Per the germline V gene, CDR1 is SNHLY and CDR2 is FYNNEI. V lost 2 bases, J lost 4 bases, and 9 bases stayed unmatched. The CDR3 covers 16 residues. Material: peripheral blood. The sequence came from a woman aged 70-85 years with COVID-19, enrolled during active disease. The chain recombines TRBV2 with TRBJ2-3, with 7 positions matching TRBD2. CDR3 bases: TGTGCCAGCAGTGAAATGCGGGGGTTCATGTCAGATACGCAGTATTTT. Translated, it gives CASSEMRGFMSDTQYF.